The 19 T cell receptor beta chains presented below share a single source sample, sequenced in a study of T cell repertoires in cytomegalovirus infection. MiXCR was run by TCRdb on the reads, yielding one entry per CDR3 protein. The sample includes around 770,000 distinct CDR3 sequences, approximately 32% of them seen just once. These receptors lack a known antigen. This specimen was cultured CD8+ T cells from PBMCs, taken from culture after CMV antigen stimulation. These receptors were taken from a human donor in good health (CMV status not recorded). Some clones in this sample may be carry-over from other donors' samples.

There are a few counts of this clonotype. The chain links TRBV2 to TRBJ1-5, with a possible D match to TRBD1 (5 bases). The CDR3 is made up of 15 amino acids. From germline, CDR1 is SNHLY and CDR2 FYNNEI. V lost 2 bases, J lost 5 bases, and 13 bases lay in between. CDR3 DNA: TGTGCCAGCAGTGAAAGGGCCAGGGTCGATCAGCCCCAGCATTTT. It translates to CASSERARVDQPQHF.

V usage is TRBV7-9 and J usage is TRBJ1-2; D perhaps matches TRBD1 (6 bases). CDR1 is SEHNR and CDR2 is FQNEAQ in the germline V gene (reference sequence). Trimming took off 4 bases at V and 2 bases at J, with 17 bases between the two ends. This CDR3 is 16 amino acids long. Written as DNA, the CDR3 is TGTGCCAGCAGCTCCCCGTTACAGGGATGGAACTATGGCTACACCTTC. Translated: CASSSPLQGWNYGYTF.

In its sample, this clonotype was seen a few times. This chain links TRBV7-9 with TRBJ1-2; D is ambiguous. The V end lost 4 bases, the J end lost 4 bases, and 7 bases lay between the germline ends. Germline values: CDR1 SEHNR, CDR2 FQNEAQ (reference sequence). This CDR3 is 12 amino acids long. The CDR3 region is CASSSEFYGYTF. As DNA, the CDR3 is TGTGCCAGCAGCTCGGAGTTCTATGGCTACACCTTC.

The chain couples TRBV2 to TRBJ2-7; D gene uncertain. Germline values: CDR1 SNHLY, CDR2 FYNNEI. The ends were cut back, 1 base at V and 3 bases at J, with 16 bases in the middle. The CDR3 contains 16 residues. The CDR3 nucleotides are TGTGCCAGCAGTGAAGGCGCGATTCCGAGACACTACGAGCAGTACTTC. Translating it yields CASSEGAIPRHYEQYF.

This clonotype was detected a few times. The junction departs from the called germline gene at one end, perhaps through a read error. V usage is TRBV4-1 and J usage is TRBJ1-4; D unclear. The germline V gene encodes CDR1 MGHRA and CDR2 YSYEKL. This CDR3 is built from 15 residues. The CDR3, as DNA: TGTGCCAGCAGCCAAGCGGTAGCAACTAATGAAAAACTGTTTTTT. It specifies CASSQAVATNEKLFF.

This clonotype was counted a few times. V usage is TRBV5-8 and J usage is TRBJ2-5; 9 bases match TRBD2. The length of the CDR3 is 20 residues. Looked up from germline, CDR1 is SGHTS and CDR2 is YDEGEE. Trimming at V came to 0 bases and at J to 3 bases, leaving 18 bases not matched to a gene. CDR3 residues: CASSLGLRVFSGGLEETQYF. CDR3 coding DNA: TGTGCCAGCAGCTTGGGCCTTCGGGTTTTTAGCGGGGGCCTTGAAGAGACCCAGTACTTC.

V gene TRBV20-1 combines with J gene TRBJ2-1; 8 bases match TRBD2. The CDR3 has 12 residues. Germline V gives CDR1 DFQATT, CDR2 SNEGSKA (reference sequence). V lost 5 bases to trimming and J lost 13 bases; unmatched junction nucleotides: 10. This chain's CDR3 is CSASRGGREQFF. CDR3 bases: TGCAGTGCTTCCCGGGGGGGCCGTGAACAGTTCTTC.

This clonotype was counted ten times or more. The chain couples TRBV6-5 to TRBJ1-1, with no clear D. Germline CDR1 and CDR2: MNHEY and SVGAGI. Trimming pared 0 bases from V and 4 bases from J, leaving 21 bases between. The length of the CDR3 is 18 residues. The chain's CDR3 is CASSYSIAVNPGGTEAFF. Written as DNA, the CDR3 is TGTGCCAGCAGTTACTCGATTGCCGTTAACCCGGGCGGCACTGAAGCTTTCTTT.

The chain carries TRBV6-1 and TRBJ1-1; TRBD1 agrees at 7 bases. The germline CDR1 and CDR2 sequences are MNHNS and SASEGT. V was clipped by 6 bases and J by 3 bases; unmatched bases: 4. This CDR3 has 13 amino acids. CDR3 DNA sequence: TGTGCCAGCAGGAGGGGGCTGGACACTGAAGCTTTCTTT. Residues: CASRRGLDTEAFF.

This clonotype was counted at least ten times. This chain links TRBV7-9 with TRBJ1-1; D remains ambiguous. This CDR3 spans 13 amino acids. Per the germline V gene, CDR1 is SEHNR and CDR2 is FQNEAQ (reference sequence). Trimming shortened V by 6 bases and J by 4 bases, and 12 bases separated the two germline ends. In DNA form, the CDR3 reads TGTGCCAGCAGGGGAACAGTACTCACTGAAGCTTTCTTT. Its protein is CASRGTVLTEAFF.

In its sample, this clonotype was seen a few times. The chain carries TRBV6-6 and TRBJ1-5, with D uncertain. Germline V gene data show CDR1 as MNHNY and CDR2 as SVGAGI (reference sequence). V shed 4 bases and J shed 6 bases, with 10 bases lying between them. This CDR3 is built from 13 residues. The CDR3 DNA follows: TGTGCCAGCAGTTCTATGTGGGGTCAGCCCCAGCATTTT. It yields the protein CASSSMWGQPQHF.

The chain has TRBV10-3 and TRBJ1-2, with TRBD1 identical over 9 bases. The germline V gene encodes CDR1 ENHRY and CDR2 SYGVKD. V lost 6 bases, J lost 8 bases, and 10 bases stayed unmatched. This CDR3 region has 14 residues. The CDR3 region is CAIRTGQGKGGYTF. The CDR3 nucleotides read TGTGCCATCAGAACGGGACAGGGAAAAGGGGGCTACACCTTC.

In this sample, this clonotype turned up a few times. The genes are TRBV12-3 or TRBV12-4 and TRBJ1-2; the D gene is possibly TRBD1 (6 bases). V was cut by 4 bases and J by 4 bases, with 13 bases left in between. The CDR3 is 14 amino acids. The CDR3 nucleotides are TGTGCCAGCAGTTCTTTGGACAGCCCCTATGGCTACACCTTC. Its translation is CASSSLDSPYGYTF.

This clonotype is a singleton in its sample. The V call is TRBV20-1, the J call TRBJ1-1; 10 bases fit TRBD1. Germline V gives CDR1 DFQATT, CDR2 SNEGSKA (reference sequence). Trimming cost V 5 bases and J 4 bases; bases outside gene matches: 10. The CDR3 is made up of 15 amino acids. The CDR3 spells CSAGMTGGRGTEAFF. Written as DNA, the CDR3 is TGCAGTGCTGGAATGACAGGGGGCCGCGGCACTGAAGCTTTCTTT.

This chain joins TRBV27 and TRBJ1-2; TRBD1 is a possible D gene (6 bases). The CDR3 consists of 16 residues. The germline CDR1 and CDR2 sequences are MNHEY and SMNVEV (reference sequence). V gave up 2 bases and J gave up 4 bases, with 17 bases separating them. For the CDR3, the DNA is TGTGCCAGCAGTTTAAGAAATGGGGGGCTTACCTATGGCTACACCTTC. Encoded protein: CASSLRNGGLTYGYTF.

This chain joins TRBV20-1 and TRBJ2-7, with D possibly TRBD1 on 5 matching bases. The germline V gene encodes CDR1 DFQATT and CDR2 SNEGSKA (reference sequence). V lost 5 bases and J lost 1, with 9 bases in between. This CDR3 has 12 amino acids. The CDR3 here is CSASKGSYEQYF. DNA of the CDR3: TGCAGTGCTTCAAAGGGGTCCTACGAGCAGTACTTC.

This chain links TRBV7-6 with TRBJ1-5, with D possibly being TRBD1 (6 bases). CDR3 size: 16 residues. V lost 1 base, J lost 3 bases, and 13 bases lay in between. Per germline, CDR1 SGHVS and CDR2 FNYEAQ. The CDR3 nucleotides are TGTGCCAGCAGCTTAGGGCCAGGGGTGAACAATCAGCCCCAGCATTTT. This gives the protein CASSLGPGVNNQPQHF.

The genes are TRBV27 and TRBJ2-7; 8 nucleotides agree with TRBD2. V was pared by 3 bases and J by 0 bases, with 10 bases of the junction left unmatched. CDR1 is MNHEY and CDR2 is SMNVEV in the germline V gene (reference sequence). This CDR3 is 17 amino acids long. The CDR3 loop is CASSLGVGSGVSYEQYF. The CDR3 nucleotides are TGTGCCAGCAGTTTGGGTGTCGGTAGCGGGGTCTCCTACGAGCAGTACTTC.

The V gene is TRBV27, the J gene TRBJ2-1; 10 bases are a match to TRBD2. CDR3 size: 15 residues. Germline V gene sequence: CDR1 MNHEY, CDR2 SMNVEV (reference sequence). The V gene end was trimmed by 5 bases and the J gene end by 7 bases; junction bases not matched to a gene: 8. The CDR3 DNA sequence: TGTGCCAGCAGTCACAAGCGGGGGGGAATAAATGAGCAGTTCTTC. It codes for CASSHKRGGINEQFF.